These 2 T cell receptor beta chains were all obtained from the same sample, sequenced in a study of control samples from healthy donors and cancer patients. Data came from immunoSEQ multiplex PCR; TCRdb stores just in-frame clones and leaves some out. The sample carries tens of thousands of clones, approximately 84% recorded once. The sequencing input was PBMCs. These receptors were taken from a man between 70 and 80 years old with lung cancer.

The CDR3 sequence is CASTRQGEAYEQYF. In DNA form, the CDR3 reads TGCGCCAGCACCCGACAGGGGGAGGCCTACGAGCAGTACTTC. The chain carries TRBV5-1 and TRBJ2-7; 9 bases fit TRBD1. Unmatched junction bases numbered 6, after V lost 6 bases and J lost 2 bases. This CDR3 is 14 amino acids long. From germline, CDR1 is SGHRS and CDR2 YFSETQ.

The rearrangement joins TRBV10-3 to TRBJ2-3, with D possibly being TRBD2 (5 bases). The V end was cut by 6 bases, the J end by 1 base, with 11 bases between. The CDR3 length is 14 residues. Germline CDR1 ENHRY, CDR2 SYGVKD. Here the CDR3 reads CAISGGSGTDTQYF. The CDR3 coding sequence is TGTGCCATCAGCGGCGGGTCTGGCACAGATACGCAGTATTTT.